Here is one T cell receptor (beta chain) with its context. The antigen is not known. Treatment meaning: AdE1-LMPpoly-expanded autologous EBV-specific T-cell therapy followed by anti-PD-1 nivolumab. The record originates from a study of EBV T-cell therapy then PD-1 blockade in nasopharyngeal carcinoma. The data were produced by immunoSEQ multiplex PCR, yet TCRdb's version contains in-frame clones alone and is incomplete. The repertoire holds roughly 22,000 clones, with about 79% as singletons. The ends were cut back, 1 base at V and 9 bases at J, with 7 bases in the middle. CDR1 is MGHRA and CDR2 is YSYEKL in the germline V gene. The CDR3 is 12 residues long.

Sequenced material: CD8+ T cells from blood, taken at day -245 from a patient whose treatment included autologous EBV-specific T cells and nivolumab. V gene TRBV4-1 combines with J gene TRBJ2-1; possibly TRBD1 for D (5 bases). This receptor was obtained from a man aged 40-55 years with nasopharyngeal carcinoma. The DNA for the CDR3 is TGCGCCAGCAGCCAAGGGGGCCCTGAGCAGTTCTTC. Protein product: CASSQGGPEQFF.